This T cell receptor (beta chain) was found in a study of early T cells in non-severe SARS-CoV-2 infection. Study summary: Investigators sequenced bulk RNA drawn from unsorted whole blood, and chains remained unpaired.

The J segment lost 10 bases and the V segment lost 3 bases, leaving 5 bases of the junction unmatched. Germline values: CDR1 SNHLY, CDR2 FYNNEI. The CDR3 covers 13 residues. Study-wide results and limits: CD4 and private specificities were missed by VDJdb matching, which favored anti-spike CD8 responses.

Unique molecular identifier tags were affixed to discrete cDNA molecules. TCRdb itself ran the 5' RACE reads through MiXCR, one entry per CDR3 protein. Seen here are roughly 110,000 distinct CDR3 sequences, around 10% observed once, and the top ten hold roughly 8%. This clonotype was found many times. Its antigen remains unidentified. This chain uses TRBV2 with TRBJ2-1; TRBD1 agrees at 8 bases. This clonotype was obtained from an adult who was a healthcare worker with PCR-confirmed SARS-CoV-2 infection or an uninfected control (not recorded which). Material: whole blood. The CDR3 DNA sequence: TGTGCCAGCAGTGACGAGACAGGGGCCGAGCAGTTCTTC. Its translation: CASSDETGAEQFF.